These T cell receptor beta chains were read from a single sample in a study of blood T cell repertoires in COVID-19. Profiled with immunoSEQ multiplex PCR; TCRdb holds only in-frame clones, not every one. The sample contains about 13,000 clones, nearly 90% of which appear only once. The sequencing input was peripheral blood. The source of these receptors is a human donor with active COVID-19. The donor label of this sample is uncertain. The CDR3 runs from the conserved cysteine through the conserved F or W. Fields, in order: CDR3 protein, CDR3 DNA, J gene, D gene, clone size, V gene. D genes are given only for firm matches. Clone size, where shown, is once, few, many, or a class for clones that have expanded.

CDR3aa: CASSPGQNNEKLFF; CDR3nt: TGTGCCAGCAGTCCGGGACAGAATAATGAAAAACTGTTTTTT; j_gene: TRBJ1-4; d_gene: TRBD1; abundance: -; v_gene: TRBV25-1
CDR3aa: CASSPWTGRGAGGEAFF; CDR3nt: TGTGCCAGCAGTCCGTGGACAGGTCGAGGGGCAGGTGGTGAAGCTTTCTTT; j_gene: TRBJ1-1; d_gene: TRBD1; abundance: -; v_gene: TRBV6-2/TRBV6-3
CDR3aa: CASSQGSLAGGQETQYF; CDR3nt: TGTGCCAGCAGCCAAGGGTCCTTAGCGGGGGGTCAAGAGACCCAGTACTTC; j_gene: TRBJ2-5; d_gene: TRBD2; abundance: -; v_gene: TRBV4-2
CDR3aa: CASRDSEGRNSPLHF; CDR3nt: TGTGCCAGCAGGGACAGCGAGGGTAGGAATTCACCCCTCCACTTT; j_gene: TRBJ1-6; d_gene: -; abundance: -; v_gene: TRBV6-4
CDR3aa: CASSATGSNQPQHF; CDR3nt: TGTGCCAGCAGTGCGACAGGGAGCAATCAGCCCCAGCATTTT; j_gene: TRBJ1-5; d_gene: TRBD1; abundance: -; v_gene: TRBV11-2
CDR3aa: CASSSTGVDTGELFF; CDR3nt: TGTGCCAGCAGCTCCACAGGGGTTGACACCGGGGAGCTGTTTTTT; j_gene: TRBJ2-2; d_gene: TRBD1; abundance: -; v_gene: TRBV7-9
CDR3aa: CASSPDYSYEQYF; CDR3nt: TGTGCCAGCAGCCCGGACTACTCCTACGAGCAGTACTTC; j_gene: TRBJ2-7; d_gene: -; abundance: -; v_gene: TRBV7-9
CDR3aa: CASSPRVALSGELFF; CDR3nt: TGCGCCAGCAGCCCTCGTGTAGCCCTATCCGGGGAGCTGTTTTTT; j_gene: TRBJ2-2; d_gene: -; abundance: -; v_gene: TRBV4-1
CDR3aa: CASVGRWGHGYTF; CDR3nt: TGTGCCAGCGTGGGAAGGTGGGGCCATGGCTACACCTTC; j_gene: TRBJ1-2; d_gene: -; abundance: few; v_gene: TRBV12-3/TRBV12-4
CDR3aa: CASSWTANQPQHF; CDR3nt: TGTGCCAGCAGCTGGACAGCGAATCAGCCCCAGCATTTT; j_gene: TRBJ1-5; d_gene: -; abundance: once; v_gene: TRBV6-6
CDR3aa: CASSLRAGGPAAKNIQYF; CDR3nt: TGTGCCAGCAGTTTAAGAGCGGGGGGGCCCGCGGCCAAAAACATTCAGTACTTC; j_gene: TRBJ2-4; d_gene: TRBD2; abundance: -; v_gene: TRBV27
CDR3aa: CASSPWTGGAGNTIYF; CDR3nt: TGTGCCAGCAGCCCGTGGACAGGGGGCGCTGGAAACACCATATATTTT; j_gene: TRBJ1-3; d_gene: TRBD1; abundance: -; v_gene: TRBV7-8